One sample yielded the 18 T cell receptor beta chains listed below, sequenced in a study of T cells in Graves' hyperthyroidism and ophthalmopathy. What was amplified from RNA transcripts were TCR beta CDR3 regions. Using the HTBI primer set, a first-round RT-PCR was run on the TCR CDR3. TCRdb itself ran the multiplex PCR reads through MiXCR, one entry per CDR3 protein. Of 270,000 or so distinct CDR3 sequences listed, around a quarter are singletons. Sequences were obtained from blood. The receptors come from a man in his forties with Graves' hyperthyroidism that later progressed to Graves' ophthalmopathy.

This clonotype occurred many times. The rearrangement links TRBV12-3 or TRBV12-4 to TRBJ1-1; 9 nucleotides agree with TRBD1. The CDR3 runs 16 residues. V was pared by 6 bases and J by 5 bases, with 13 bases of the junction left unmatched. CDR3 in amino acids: CASSPSPDRGGTEAFF. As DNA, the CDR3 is TGTGCCAGCAGCCCATCGCCGGACAGGGGAGGAACTGAAGCTTTCTTT.

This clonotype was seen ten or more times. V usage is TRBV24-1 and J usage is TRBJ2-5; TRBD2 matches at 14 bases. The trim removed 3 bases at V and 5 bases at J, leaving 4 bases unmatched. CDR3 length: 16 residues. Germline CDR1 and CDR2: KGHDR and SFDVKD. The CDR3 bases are TGTGCCACCAGTGATGATGGACTAGCGGGAGGCGAGACCCAGTACTTC. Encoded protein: CATSDDGLAGGETQYF.

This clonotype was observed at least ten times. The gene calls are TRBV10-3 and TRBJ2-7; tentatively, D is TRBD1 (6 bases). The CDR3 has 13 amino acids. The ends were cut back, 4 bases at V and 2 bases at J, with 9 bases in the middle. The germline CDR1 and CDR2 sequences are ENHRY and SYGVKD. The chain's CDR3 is CAISADRAYEQYF. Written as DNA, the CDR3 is TGTGCCATCAGTGCGGACAGAGCCTACGAGCAGTACTTC.

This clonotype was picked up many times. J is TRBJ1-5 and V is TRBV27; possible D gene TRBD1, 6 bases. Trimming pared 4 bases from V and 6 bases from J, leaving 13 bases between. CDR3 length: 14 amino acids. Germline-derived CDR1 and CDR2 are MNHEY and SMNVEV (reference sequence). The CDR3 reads CASSSRGGVQPQHF. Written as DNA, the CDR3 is TGTGCCAGCAGTTCGCGAGGGGGTGTTCAGCCCCAGCATTTT.

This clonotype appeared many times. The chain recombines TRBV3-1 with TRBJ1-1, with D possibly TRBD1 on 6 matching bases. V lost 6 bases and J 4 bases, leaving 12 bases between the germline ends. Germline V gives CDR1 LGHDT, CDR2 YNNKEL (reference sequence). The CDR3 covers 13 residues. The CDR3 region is CASRLGAGTEAFF. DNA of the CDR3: TGTGCCAGCAGACTGGGGGCGGGCACTGAAGCTTTCTTT.

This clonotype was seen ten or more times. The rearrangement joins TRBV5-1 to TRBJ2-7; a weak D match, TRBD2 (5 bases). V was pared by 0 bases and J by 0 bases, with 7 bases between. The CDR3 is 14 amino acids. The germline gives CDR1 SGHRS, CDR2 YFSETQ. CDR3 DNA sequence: TGCGCCAGCAGCTTGGGGAGCGGCTCCTACGAGCAGTACTTC. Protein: CASSLGSGSYEQYF. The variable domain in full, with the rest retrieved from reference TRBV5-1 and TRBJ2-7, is KAGVTQTPRYLIKTRGQQVTLSCSPISGHRSVSWYQQTPGQGLQFLFEYFSETQRNKGNFPGRFSGRQFSNSRSEMNVSTLELGDSALYLCASSLGSGSYEQYFGPGTRLTVT.

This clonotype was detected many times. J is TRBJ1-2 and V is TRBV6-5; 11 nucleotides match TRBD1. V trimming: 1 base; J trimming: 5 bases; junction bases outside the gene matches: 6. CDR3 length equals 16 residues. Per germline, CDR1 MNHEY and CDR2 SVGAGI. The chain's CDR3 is CASSYLGQGAQYGYTF. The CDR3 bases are TGTGCCAGCAGTTACTTAGGACAGGGGGCGCAGTATGGCTACACCTTC.

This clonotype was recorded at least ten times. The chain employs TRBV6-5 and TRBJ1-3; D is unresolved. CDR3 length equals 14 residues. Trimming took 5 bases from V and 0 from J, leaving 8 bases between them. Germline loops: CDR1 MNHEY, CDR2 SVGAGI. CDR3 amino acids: CASSLVSSGNTIYF. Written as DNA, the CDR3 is TGTGCCAGCAGTCTCGTGAGCTCTGGAAACACCATATATTTT.

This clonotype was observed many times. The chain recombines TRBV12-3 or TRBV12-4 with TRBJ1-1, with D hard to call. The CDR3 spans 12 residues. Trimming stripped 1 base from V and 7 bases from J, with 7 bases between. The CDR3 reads CASSLGGLEAFF. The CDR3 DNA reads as TGTGCCAGCAGTTTAGGAGGGCTTGAAGCTTTCTTT.

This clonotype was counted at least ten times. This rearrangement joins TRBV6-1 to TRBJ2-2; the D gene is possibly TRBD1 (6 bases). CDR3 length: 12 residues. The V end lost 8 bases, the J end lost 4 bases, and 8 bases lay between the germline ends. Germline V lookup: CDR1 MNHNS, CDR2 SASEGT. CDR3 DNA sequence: TGTGCCAGCTGGACAGCCACCGGGGAGCTGTTTTTT. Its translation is CASWTATGELFF.

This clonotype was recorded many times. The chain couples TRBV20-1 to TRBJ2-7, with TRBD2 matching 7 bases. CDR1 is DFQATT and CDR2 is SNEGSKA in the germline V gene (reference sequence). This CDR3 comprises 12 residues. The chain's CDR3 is CSAPGGSYEQYF. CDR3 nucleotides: TGCAGCGCCCCGGGGGGCTCCTACGAGCAGTACTTC.

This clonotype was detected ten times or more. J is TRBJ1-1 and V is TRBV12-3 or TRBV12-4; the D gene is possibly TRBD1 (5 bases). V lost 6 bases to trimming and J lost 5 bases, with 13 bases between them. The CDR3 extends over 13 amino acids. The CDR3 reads CASSRVRETEAFF. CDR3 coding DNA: TGTGCCAGCAGCCGTGTCAGGGAGACTGAAGCTTTCTTT.

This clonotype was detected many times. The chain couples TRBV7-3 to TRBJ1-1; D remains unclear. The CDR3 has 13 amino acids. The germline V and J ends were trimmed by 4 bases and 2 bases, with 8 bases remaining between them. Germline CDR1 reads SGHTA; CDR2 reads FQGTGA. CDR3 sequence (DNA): TGTGCCAGCAGCTCTTACCGAAACACTGAAGCTTTCTTT. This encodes CASSSYRNTEAFF.

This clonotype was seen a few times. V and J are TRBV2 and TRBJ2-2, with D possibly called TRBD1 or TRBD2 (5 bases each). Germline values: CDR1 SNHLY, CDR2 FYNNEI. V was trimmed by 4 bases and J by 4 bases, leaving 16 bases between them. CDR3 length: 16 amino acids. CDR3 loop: CASSASPGAGTGELFF. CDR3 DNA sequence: TGTGCCAGCAGTGCCTCCCCCGGGGCGGGCACCGGGGAGCTGTTTTTT.

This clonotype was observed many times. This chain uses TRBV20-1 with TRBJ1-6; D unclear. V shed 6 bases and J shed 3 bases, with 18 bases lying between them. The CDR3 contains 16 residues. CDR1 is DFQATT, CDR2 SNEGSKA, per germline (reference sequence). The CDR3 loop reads CSAGPGGRSYNSPLHF. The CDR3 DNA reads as TGCAGTGCCGGACCGGGAGGGCGCAGCTATAATTCACCCCTCCACTTT.

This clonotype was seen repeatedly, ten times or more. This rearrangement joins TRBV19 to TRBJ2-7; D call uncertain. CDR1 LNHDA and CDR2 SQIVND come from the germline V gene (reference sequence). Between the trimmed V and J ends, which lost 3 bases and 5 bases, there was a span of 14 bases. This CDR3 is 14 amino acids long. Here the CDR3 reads CASSIFEEWDEQYF. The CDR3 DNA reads TGTGCCAGTAGTATTTTTGAGGAGTGGGACGAGCAGTACTTC.

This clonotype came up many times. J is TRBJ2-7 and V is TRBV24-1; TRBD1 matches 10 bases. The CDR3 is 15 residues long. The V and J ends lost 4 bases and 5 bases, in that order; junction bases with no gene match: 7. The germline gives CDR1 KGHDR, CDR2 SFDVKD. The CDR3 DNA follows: TGTGCCACCAGTGACCCGGGACAGGGGATCGACGAGCAGTACTTC. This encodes CATSDPGQGIDEQYF.

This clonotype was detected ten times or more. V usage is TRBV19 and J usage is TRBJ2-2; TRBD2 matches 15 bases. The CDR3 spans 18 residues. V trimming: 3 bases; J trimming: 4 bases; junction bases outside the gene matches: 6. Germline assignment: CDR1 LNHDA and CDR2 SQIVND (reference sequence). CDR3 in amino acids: CASSISGLAGGPTGELFF. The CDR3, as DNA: TGTGCCAGTAGTATTTCTGGACTAGCGGGAGGGCCCACCGGGGAGCTGTTTTTT.